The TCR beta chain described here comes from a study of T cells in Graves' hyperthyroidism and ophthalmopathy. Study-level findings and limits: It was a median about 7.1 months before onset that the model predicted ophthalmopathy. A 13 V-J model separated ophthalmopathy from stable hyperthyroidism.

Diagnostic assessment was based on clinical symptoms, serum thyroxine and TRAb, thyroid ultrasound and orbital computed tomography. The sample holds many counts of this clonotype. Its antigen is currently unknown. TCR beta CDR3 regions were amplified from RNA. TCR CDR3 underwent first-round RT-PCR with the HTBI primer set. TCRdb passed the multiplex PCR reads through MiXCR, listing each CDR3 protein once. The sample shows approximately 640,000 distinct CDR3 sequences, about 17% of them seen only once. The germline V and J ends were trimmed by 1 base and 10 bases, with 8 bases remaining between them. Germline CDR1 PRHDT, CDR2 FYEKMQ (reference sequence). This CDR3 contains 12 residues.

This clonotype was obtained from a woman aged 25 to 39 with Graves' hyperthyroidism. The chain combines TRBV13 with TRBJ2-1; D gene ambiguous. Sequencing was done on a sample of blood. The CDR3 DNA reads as TGTGCCAGCAGCTTAGAGGGATGGGAGCAGTTCTTC. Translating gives CASSLEGWEQFF. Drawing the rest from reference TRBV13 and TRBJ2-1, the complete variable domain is AAGVIQSPRHLIKEKRETATLKCYPIPRHDTVYWYQQGPGQDPQFLISFYEKMQSDKGSIPDRFSAQQFSDYHSELNMSSLELGDSALYFCASSLEGWEQFFGPGTRLTVL.